The 14 T cell receptor beta chains below were found in one sample sequenced in a study of identical twins. TCRdb passed the 5' RACE reads through MiXCR, listing each CDR3 protein once. The sample consists of roughly 750,000 distinct CDR3 sequences, about 20% of them appearing once. The same sample was also studied in work on T cells expressing NK-cell markers.

Sequencing was performed on PBMCs. The receptors here all came from a woman in her late teens or twenties in good health.

Only a few counts were recorded for this clonotype. The J gene is TRBJ1-1, the V gene TRBV20-1; D remains unclear. The CDR3 consists of 14 residues. The V gene's germline CDR1 is DFQATT and CDR2 SNEGSKA (reference sequence). Trimming pared 5 bases from V and 5 bases from J, leaving 18 bases between. The CDR3 reads CSASDRGWETEAFF. CDR3 coding DNA: TGCAGTGCTTCAGATCGGGGTTGGGAAACTGAAGCTTTCTTT.

This clonotype occurred a few times. The rearrangement links TRBV10-1 to TRBJ2-1, with 7 positions matching TRBD2. Germline-derived CDR1 and CDR2 are WNHNN and SYGVQD (reference sequence). The CDR3 length is 16 residues. Trimming cost V 0 bases and J 1 base; bases outside gene matches: 3. CDR3 loop: CASSESAGRSYNEQFF. Here the CDR3 DNA reads TGCGCCAGCAGTGAGTCCGCCGGGAGGTCCTACAATGAGCAGTTCTTC.

This chain uses TRBV7-2 with TRBJ1-1; 11 bases fit TRBD1. Germline values: CDR1 SGHTA, CDR2 FQGNSA. The CDR3 sequence is 14 residues long. V was pared by 0 bases and J by 11 bases, with 5 bases of the junction left unmatched. Here the CDR3 reads CASSLAGQGVAAFF. The CDR3 DNA reads as TGTGCCAGCAGCTTAGCGGGACAGGGGGTGGCGGCTTTCTTT.

This clonotype has only a few counts. The chain is built from TRBV20-1 and TRBJ1-1; D perhaps matches TRBD1 (5 bases). The ends were cut back, 0 bases at V and 4 bases at J, with 15 bases in the middle. This CDR3 contains 15 residues. Germline V gene lookup returns CDR1 DFQATT and CDR2 SNEGSKA (reference sequence). The chain's CDR3 is CSARDLYGGGTEAFF. The CDR3 region has the DNA TGCAGTGCTAGAGATTTGTACGGGGGAGGCACTGAAGCTTTCTTT.

This clonotype has more than one count but fewer than ten. The chain joins TRBV6-5 to TRBJ1-2; 7 bases fit TRBD1. J was trimmed by 8 bases and V by 2 bases; bases with no gene match: 2. Per germline, CDR1 MNHEY and CDR2 SVGAGI. This CDR3 is built from 12 residues. The CDR3 reads CASSYEGAGYTF. CDR3 bases: TGTGCCAGCAGTTACGAGGGGGCCGGCTACACCTTC.

In this sample, this clonotype turned up many times. As DNA, the CDR3 is TGTGCCAGCAGTTTGAGTCTAGGGCGTAGTAGCTATGGCTACACCTTC. Its protein product is CASSLSLGRSSYGYTF. The chain combines TRBV12-3 or TRBV12-4 with TRBJ1-2; D uncertain. V lost 3 bases and J 4 bases, leaving 18 bases between the germline ends. CDR3 length: 16 amino acids.

This clonotype showed up just a few times. The rearrangement links TRBV25-1 to TRBJ2-2; possible D gene TRBD2, 5 bases. Looked up from germline, CDR1 is MGHDK and CDR2 is SYGVNS. The V end lost 8 bases, the J end lost 7 bases, and 23 bases lay between the germline ends. The CDR3 totals 16 residues. CDR3 loop: CASGKEKTNALGELFF. The CDR3 DNA is TGTGCCAGCGGGAAGGAGAAGACTAATGCCCTCGGGGAGCTGTTTTTT.

The CDR3 nucleotides read TGCGCCAGCAGCTTAGGAGGGCTAGAGAACACCGGGGAGCTGTTTTTT. Protein: CASSLGGLENTGELFF. The chain is built from TRBV5-1 and TRBJ2-2; possibly TRBD2 for D (6 bases). Trimming took 2 bases from V and 1 from J, leaving 12 bases between them. The germline gives CDR1 SGHRS, CDR2 YFSETQ. This CDR3 is 16 amino acids long. Looking up the rest from reference TRBV5-1 and TRBJ2-2 gives the full variable domain: KAGVTQTPRYLIKTRGQQVTLSCSPISGHRSVSWYQQTPGQGLQFLFEYFSETQRNKGNFPGRFSGRQFSNSRSEMNVSTLELGDSALYLCASSLGGLENTGELFFGEGSRLTVL.

The sample holds a few counts of this clonotype. The CDR3 nucleotides read TGCAGTGCCGAACCTCGACTAGCGGGAGTGGGTAGCACAGATACGCAGTATTTT. This translates into CSAEPRLAGVGSTDTQYF. The V and J genes are TRBV20-1 and TRBJ2-3; 12 positions agree with TRBD2. The V segment lost 6 bases and the J segment 0 bases; nucleotides outside the gene matches: 13. The CDR3 runs to 18 residues. In germline, CDR1 is DFQATT, CDR2 SNEGSKA (reference sequence).

V and J are TRBV29-1 and TRBJ2-5; 9 nucleotides match TRBD2. The CDR3 is 14 amino acids. With V trimmed by 3 bases and J by 1 base, 3 bases remained unmatched. Germline V gene sequence: CDR1 SQVTM, CDR2 ANQGSEA. The CDR3 loop is CSVDASGVQETQYF. CDR3 DNA: TGCAGCGTTGACGCTAGCGGGGTCCAAGAGACCCAGTACTTC.

The genes are TRBV15 and TRBJ2-1, with 9 bases identical to TRBD2. Germline V gene lookup returns CDR1 LNHNV and CDR2 YYDKDF (reference sequence). CDR3 length: 18 amino acids. J gave up 1 base and V 3 bases, and 10 bases lay outside the gene matches. The CDR3 DNA reads TGTGCCACCAGCAGGTTCGTGGGACTAGCCTCTTCCTACAATGAGCAGTTCTTC. Amino acid sequence: CATSRFVGLASSYNEQFF.

This clonotype was seen a handful of times. The rearrangement links TRBV6-5 to TRBJ2-7; TRBD2 agrees at 8 bases. The CDR3 sequence is 16 residues long. V shed 0 bases, J shed 0 bases, and the junction held 4 bases outside the gene matches. Germline V gene sequence: CDR1 MNHEY, CDR2 SVGAGI. In DNA, the CDR3 is TGTGCCAGCAGTTACTCGTTAGCGGGGAACTCCTACGAGCAGTACTTC. It is translated as CASSYSLAGNSYEQYF.

Only a few counts were recorded for this clonotype. This chain links TRBV6-1 with TRBJ2-3; the match to TRBD1 covers 7 bases. The trim removed 6 bases at V and 0 bases at J, leaving 3 bases unmatched. The CDR3 spans 14 residues. Germline loops: CDR1 MNHNS, CDR2 SASEGT. The DNA for the CDR3 is TGTGCCAGCAGGAGGGACAGCAGCACAGATACGCAGTATTTT. Its translation: CASRRDSSTDTQYF.

This clonotype showed up many times. The gene calls are TRBV11-2 and TRBJ2-1, with D perhaps TRBD2 (5 bases). Germline V CDR1 and CDR2: SGHAT, FQNNGV. The V and J ends lost 2 bases and 3 bases respectively, with 8 bases between them. This CDR3 comprises 14 residues. CDR3 DNA sequence: TGTGCCAGCAGCTTACTAGCCGACTACAATGAGCAGTTCTTC. Protein: CASSLLADYNEQFF.